This TCR beta chain was identified in a study of OX40 agonist ivuxolimab in advanced cancers. Produced via immunoSEQ multiplex PCR; TCRdb's table is partial and in-frame only. The repertoire includes 77,000 or so clones, roughly nine tenths of them detected once, and 9.5% to 12% sits in the top ten. The CDR3 spans 15 residues. Per germline, CDR1 SGDLS and CDR2 YYNGEE. Trimming took 0 bases from V and 4 from J, leaving 10 bases between them. About this clone itself: Its specificity is unknown.

Study-wide points: CD8+ T cells were the subset that, on average, had more expanded clones than CD4+.

The clonotype was recovered from an adult with an advanced solid tumor such as melanoma, head and neck, liver or kidney cancer. The chain is built from TRBV9 and TRBJ2-2, with D unclear. The input for sequencing was CD4+ or CD8+ T cells sorted from blood, taken in a trial of the OX40 agonist ivuxolimab. In DNA, the CDR3 is TGTGCCAGCAGCGTAGCTACTTTGGTCACCGGGGAGCTGTTTTTT. This sequence encodes CASSVATLVTGELFF.